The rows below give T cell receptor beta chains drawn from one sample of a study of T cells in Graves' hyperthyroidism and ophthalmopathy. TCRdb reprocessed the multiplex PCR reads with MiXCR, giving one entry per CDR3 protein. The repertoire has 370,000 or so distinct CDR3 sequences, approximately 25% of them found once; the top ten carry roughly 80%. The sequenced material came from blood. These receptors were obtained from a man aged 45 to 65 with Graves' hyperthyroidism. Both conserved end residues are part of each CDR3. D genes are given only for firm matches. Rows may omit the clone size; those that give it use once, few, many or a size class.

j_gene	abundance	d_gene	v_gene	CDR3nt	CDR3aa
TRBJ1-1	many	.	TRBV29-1	TGCAGCGTCCACCCCGGGACACCCCCTGAAGCTTTCTTT	CSVHPGTPPEAFF
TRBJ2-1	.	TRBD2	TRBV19	TGTGCCAGTAGTAATCACGGACTAGCGGGAGGGAGCTCCTACAATGAGCAGTTCTTC	CASSNHGLAGGSSYNEQFF
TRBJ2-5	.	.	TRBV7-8	TGTGCCAGCAGCTTAATCTTAGTCCCTAGCAAGGAGACCCAGTACTTC	CASSLILVPSKETQYF
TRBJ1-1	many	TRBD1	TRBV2	TGTGCCAGCGGGGACAGGGGGTACACTGAAGCTTTCTTT	CASGDRGYTEAFF
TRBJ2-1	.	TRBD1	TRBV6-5	TGTGCCAGCAGTTCGACAGGGTTCTACAATGAGCAGTTCTTC	CASSSTGFYNEQFF
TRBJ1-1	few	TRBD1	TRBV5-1	TGCGCCAGCAGCGTAGCCCCGGGACAGGTCACTGAAGCTTTCTTT	CASSVAPGQVTEAFF
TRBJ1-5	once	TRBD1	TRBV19	TGTGCCAGTAGTATGGAAGGGACAGGGAACCAGCCCCAGCATTTT	CASSMEGTGNQPQHF
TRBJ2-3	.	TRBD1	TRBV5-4	TGTGCCAGCAGCCAAGGGACAGGGGCATTCCCGAGTCTCACAGATACGCAGTATTTT	CASSQGTGAFPSLTDTQYF
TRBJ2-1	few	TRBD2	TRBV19	TGTGCCAGTAGTATAATTCTTCCAGCGGGAGGATTGAATGAGCAGTTCTTC	CASSIILPAGGLNEQFF
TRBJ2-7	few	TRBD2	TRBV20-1	TGCAGTGCTAGAGATCCATCTGGCGGGAGCTCATACGAGCAGTACTTC	CSARDPSGGSSYEQYF
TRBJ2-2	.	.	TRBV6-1	TGTGCCAGCAGTGCCCCGCCAGGGTCGGCCACCGGGGAGCTGTTTTTT	CASSAPPGSATGELFF
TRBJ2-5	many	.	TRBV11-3	TGTGCCAGCAGCGATCCCGGACTTCCCCAAGAGACCCAGTACTTC	CASSDPGLPQETQYF
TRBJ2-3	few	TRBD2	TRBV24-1	TGTGCCACCAGTGATACGGGACTAGCGGGAGCAGATACGCAGTATTTT	CATSDTGLAGADTQYF
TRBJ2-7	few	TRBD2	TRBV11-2	TGTGCCAGCAGCCCTAGTAGGGAGGGGCACGACGAGCAGTACTTC	CASSPSREGHDEQYF
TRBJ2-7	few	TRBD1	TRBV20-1	TGCAGTGCAACCACTTGGGGACAGGGACAACTATCAGTAGGTCACGAGCAGTACTTC	CSATTWGQGQLSVGHEQYF
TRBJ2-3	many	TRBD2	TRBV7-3	TGTGCCAGCAGCAGAATGACTAGCGGGGCCGGCACAGATACGCAGTATTTT	CASSRMTSGAGTDTQYF
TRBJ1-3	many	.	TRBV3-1	TGTGCCAGCAGCCCGGGACGGAGCTCTGGAAACACCATATATTTT	CASSPGRSSGNTIYF
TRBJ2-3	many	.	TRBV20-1	TGCAGTGCTAGCGGGACCAGCACAGATACGCAGTATTTT	CSASGTSTDTQYF
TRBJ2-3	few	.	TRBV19	TGTGCCAGTACCGCCGGGGGCGGATCAGATACGCAGTATTTT	CASTAGGGSDTQYF
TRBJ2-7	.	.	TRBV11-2	TGTGCCAGCAGCTTAATCGCCGGTTACTACGAGCAGTACTTC	CASSLIAGYYEQYF
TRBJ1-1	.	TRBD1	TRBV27	TGTGCCAGCAAACAACCTGACAGGGTAAACACTGAAGCTTTCTTT	CASKQPDRVNTEAFF
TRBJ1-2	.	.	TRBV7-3	TGTGCCAGCAGCTTACGAGGAGGGACGGACTATGGCTACACCTTC	CASSLRGGTDYGYTF
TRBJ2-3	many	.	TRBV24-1	TGTGCCACCAGTGATCCCACGGGACGGACCTCAGATACGCAGTATTTT	CATSDPTGRTSDTQYF
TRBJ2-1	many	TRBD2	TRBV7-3	TGTGCCAGCAGCTTGACTAGCGGGCCCCTTGATGAGCAGTTCTTC	CASSLTSGPLDEQFF
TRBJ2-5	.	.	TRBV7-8	TGTGCCAGCAGACCCGGAGAGGGAAGGAAAGAGCCCCAGTACTTC	CASRPGEGRKEPQYF
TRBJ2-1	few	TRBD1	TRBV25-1	TGTGCCAGCGGGAGACAGGGACGGGGAAATGAGCAGTTCTTC	CASGRQGRGNEQFF
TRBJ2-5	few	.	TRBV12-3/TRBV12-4	TGTGCCAGCAGTTTAGGTGTGTTAATGCAAGAGACCCAGTACTTC	CASSLGVLMQETQYF
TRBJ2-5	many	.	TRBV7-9	TGTGCCAGCAGCTTGAATCAAGAGACCCAGTACTTC	CASSLNQETQYF
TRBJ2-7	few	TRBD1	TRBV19	TGTGCCAGTAGCCCTGACAGGGGGCTAGGCCTCTCCTACGAGCAGTACTTC	CASSPDRGLGLSYEQYF
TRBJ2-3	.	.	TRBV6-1	TGTGCCAGCAGTCGGGACTCTGCCACAGATACGCAGTATTTT	CASSRDSATDTQYF
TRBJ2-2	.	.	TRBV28	TGTGCCAGCGAACAGCTGCCGAGAGGGGAGCTGTTTTTT	CASEQLPRGELFF
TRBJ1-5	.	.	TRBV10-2	TGCGCCAGCAGTGAGTCGGGAGGGGCGCGGCAGCCCCAGCATTTT	CASSESGGARQPQHF
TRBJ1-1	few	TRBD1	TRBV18	TGTGCCAGCTCACCAACCCGGGACAGGGGGCCCATGAACACTGAAGCTTTCTTT	CASSPTRDRGPMNTEAFF
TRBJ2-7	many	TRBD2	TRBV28	TGTGCCAGCAGTTTATCAGGCGGGAGGGGAACCTACGAGCAGTACTTC	CASSLSGGRGTYEQYF
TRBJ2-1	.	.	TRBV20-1	TGCAGTGCGTGGGGCAATAATGAGCAGTTCTTC	CSAWGNNEQFF
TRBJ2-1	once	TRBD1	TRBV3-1	TGTGCCAGCAGCCGCGGGACAGGGGCATACAATGAGCAGTTCTTC	CASSRGTGAYNEQFF
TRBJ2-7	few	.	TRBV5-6	TGTGCCAGCAGCCCTATGGGGTCGTTGGGCTCCTACGAGCAGTACTTC	CASSPMGSLGSYEQYF
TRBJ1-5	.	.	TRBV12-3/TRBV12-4	TGTGCCAGCAGTTTCGAACCTAGCAATCAGCCCCAGCATTTT	CASSFEPSNQPQHF
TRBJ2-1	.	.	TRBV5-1	TGCGCCAGCAGCAGCGAGGGACGGATCCGGTACAATGAGCAGTTCTTC	CASSSEGRIRYNEQFF
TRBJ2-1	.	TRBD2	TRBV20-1	TGCAGTGCTAGTCGAGCGGGAGGTCGCGATGAGCAGTTCTTC	CSASRAGGRDEQFF
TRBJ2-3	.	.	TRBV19	TGTGCCAGTAGTCAGAGCGGGCTAGTGGTAACAGATACGCAGTATTTT	CASSQSGLVVTDTQYF
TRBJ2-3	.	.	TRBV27	TGTGCCAGCAGTACCCAAGGTTGGTCTAGCGCGACAGATACGCAGTATTTT	CASSTQGWSSATDTQYF
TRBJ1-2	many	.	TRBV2	TGTGCCAGCAGTCCTGCGAACGGCTACACCTTC	CASSPANGYTF
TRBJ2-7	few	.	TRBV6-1	TGTGCCAGCAGCCCAGACAGTCCCTCCTACGAGCAGTACTTC	CASSPDSPSYEQYF
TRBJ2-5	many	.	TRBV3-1	TGTGCCAGCAGTCCCACAGGGATGAAGACCCAGTACTTC	CASSPTGMKTQYF
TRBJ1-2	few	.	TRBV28	TGTGCCAGCAGTCTAAGGACGGTCTATGGCTACACCTTC	CASSLRTVYGYTF
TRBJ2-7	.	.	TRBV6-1	TGTGCCAGCAGTGTGGACGCCCATAGGTCCTACGAGCAGTACTTC	CASSVDAHRSYEQYF
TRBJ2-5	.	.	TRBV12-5	TGTGCTAGTAGGGGCGGAGGGGAAGAGACCCAGTACTTC	CASRGGGEETQYF
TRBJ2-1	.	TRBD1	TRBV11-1	TGTGCCAGCAGCTGGGGACAGGGTCGCGATGAGCAGTTCTTC	CASSWGQGRDEQFF
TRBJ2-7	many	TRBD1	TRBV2	TGTGCCAGCAGTGAGGACAGGAGGACCGGCGAGCAGTACTTC	CASSEDRRTGEQYF
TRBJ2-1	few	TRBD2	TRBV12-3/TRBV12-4	TGTGCCAGCAGAATCAGAACCGGGACTTGCGGGAGGGAACTCTACAATGAGCAGTTCTTC	CASRIRTGTCGRELYNEQFF
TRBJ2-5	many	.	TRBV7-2	TGTGCCAGCAGCTTAAAATCGGGACATCCATTCCAGTACTTC	CASSLKSGHPFQYF
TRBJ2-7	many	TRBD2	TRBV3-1	TGTGCCAGCAGCCAAACTAGCGGGAGGGCCTACGAGCAGTACTTC	CASSQTSGRAYEQYF
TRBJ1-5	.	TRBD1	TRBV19	TGTGCCAGTAGTGGGACAGCTAGCTCCAATCAGCCCCAGCATTTT	CASSGTASSNQPQHF
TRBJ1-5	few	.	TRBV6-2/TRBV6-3	TGTGCCAGCAGTTACTTGGCCAACTACGGCCAGCCCCAGCATTTT	CASSYLANYGQPQHF
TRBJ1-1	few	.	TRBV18	TGTGCCAGCTCACCGGGGCAGGGGCGGCTTCGTAACACTGAAGCTTTCTTT	CASSPGQGRLRNTEAFF
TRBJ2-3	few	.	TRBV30	TGTGCCTGGAGTGGTGGAGGAGATACGCAGTATTTT	CAWSGGGDTQYF